This T cell receptor (beta chain) was documented in a study of blood T cells in healthy people across ages. Overall study results and limits: Fewer expanded clones and more diversity marked long-lived versus aged donors. A strong correlation was found between TCR beta diversity and the percentage of naive T cells.

The CDR3 loop spans 15 amino acids. The V end lost 3 bases, the J end lost 7 bases, and 14 bases lay between the germline ends. CDR1 and CDR2 (germline): SGHRS, YFSETQ. The sample holds a few counts of this clonotype. Its matching antigen is unknown. It was with a sample-barcoded 5' primer and a J-beta primer mix that a second PCR of about 6 to 12 cycles was run. TCRdb reprocessed the 5' RACE reads with MiXCR, giving one entry per CDR3 protein. This sample has some 690,000 distinct CDR3 sequences, with 20% to 25% found just once. The sequenced sample consisted of blood. The TCR comes from a man in his 70s in good health. V is TRBV5-1 and J is TRBJ1-6; D gene uncertain. CDR3 residues: CASSSTDVKNSPLHF. The CDR3 DNA sequence: TGCGCCAGCAGCTCGACTGACGTTAAAAATTCACCCCTCCACTTT.